The present TCR beta chain was sequenced within a study of T cell responses to AZD1222 COVID-19 vaccine (dated by TCRdb to about 2021). Background for the entire study: AZD1222 recipients whose second dose came at about 4 weeks and those whose second dose came at about 12 weeks were combined into one group, since spike-specific TCR depth and breadth did not differ between the two schedules. Enrollment into the trials was organized by age into subgroups of 18-55, 56-69 and 70-plus years, and those subgroups contained approximately 160, 26 and 62 TCR-sequenced participants, respectively. A total of 233 trial participants underwent TCR sequencing, of whom about 210 received two doses of AZD1222 and some 25 received two doses of the MenACWY control vaccine.

The CDR3 regions of human TCRbeta chains were subjected to immunosequencing. As for how the authors treated the data: TCRs in the repertoires were matched against a reference library of SARS-CoV-2-specific TCRs that had been generated with the MIRA antigen-specificity platform. Breadth was defined as the fraction of unique TCRs that were SARS-CoV-2-associated, and depth was defined as the fraction of total T cells that were SARS-CoV-2-associated. Using the MIRA data, each spike-specific TCR was mapped to the spike region that the TCR reacts to and placed in a CD4 or CD8 class. Log10-transformed breadth and depth values were compared by one-way ANOVA with Sidak's multiple comparisons tests. TCRdb took this table from immuneACCESS and kept in-frame rearrangements with V and J called. Such tables lack part of the clones; where checked against another copy, unresolved V genes explain under half of the gap, and the rest is unexplained. Clone size and the V and J calls come from that table; the DNA yielded D and trimming. For this sample the table gives around 130,000 clones, of which 87% were detected only once. The biggest ten clones account for 1.3% to 1.5% of the sample.

Study-wide conclusions, independent of this receptor: The 56-69-year group was small, and its depth increase did not reach significance, likely because of low power. CD4 TCRs associated with the vaccine covered the entire spike protein, and the dominant responses were in regions 160-218 and 743-854. Reportedly, almost half of the unique spike-specific TCRs recognized epitopes lying outside the regions that are mutated in the B.1.351 and B.1.1.7 variants. Because no day 14 peak-response samples were available, repertoires were characterized only after the peak T cell response. Spike-specific TCR breadth and depth rose significantly after two AZD1222 doses compared with day 0 and with MenACWY recipients. Participants were mostly white British, with more females than males. The authors suggested clonal diversity may have been underestimated. Conclusions about previously exposed vaccinees are limited because only six or seven AZD1222 recipients were SARS-CoV-2 seropositive at baseline.

This specimen's time point label, per the study, means: baseline before first vaccination. Vaccinee samples were obtained from the UK trials COV001 and COV002, which included a single-blind randomized controlled phase 2/3 trial of AZD1222 (ChAdOx1 nCoV-19) in healthy adults. For TCRbeta chain sequencing, PBMC samples from trial participants were taken at day 0 and at day 28 after the second dose. At the junction V is shortened by 3 bases and J by 4 bases, with 10 bases in between. Counted from cysteine to phenylalanine, this CDR3 has 14 amino acids. Just the 42-base CDR3 DNA is kept, in frame starting at base 1. Via the germline V gene, CDR1 is KGHSH and CDR2 LQKENI. This clone has just one count. The target of this receptor is not known. The sample holds no much larger clone one base away, and base qualities are not on file.

The sample consisted of peripheral blood, taken on day 0 of AZD1222 vaccination. The source is an adult in good health. The chain is made from TRBV18 and TRBJ2-1; the D gene assignment is perhaps TRBD1 or TRBD2, with each matching 6 bases. CDR3 protein: CASSPGGPYNEQFF. The DNA sequence reads TGTGCCAGCTCACCGGGGGGCCCGTACAATGAGCAGTTCTTC.